This TCR beta chain was sequenced for a study of human T cells and chemical hapten exposure. The ends were cut back, 6 bases at V and 5 bases at J, with 9 bases in the middle. The CDR3 loop spans 12 amino acids. One entry per CDR3 protein results from TCRdb running MiXCR on the RACE reads. The sample has some 250,000 distinct CDR3 sequences, around 7.7% seen once; the top ten hold roughly 1.2%. Time point: pre-sensitization, week 0. Regarding treatment: therapeutic diphenylcyclopropenone sensitization with weekly scalp DPC. Non-pregnant alopecia patients aged 18 to 70, suitable for DPC therapy. The clonotype comes from a man aged 18 to 30 with alopecia areata. Some clones in this sample may be carry-over from other donors' samples. Source: whole blood, taken in connection with sensitization to the hapten diphenylcyclopropenone (DPC). This chain connects TRBV12-3 or TRBV12-4 to TRBJ2-3; D unclear. CDR3 loop: CASSPQRDTQYF. CDR3 nucleotides: TGTGCCAGCAGCCCCCAGAGAGATACGCAGTATTTT.